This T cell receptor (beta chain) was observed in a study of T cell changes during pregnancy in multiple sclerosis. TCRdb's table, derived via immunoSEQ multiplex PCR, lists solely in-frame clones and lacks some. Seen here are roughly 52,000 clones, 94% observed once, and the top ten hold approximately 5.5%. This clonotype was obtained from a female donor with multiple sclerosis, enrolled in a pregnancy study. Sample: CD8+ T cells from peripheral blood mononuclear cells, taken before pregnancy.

CDR3: CASHRVIDNQPQHF. CDR3 bases: TGTGCCAGCCACCGGGTTATTGACAATCAGCCCCAGCATTTT. This chain connects TRBV6-1 to TRBJ1-5, with D unresolved. Trimming cost V 8 bases and J 3 bases, with 14 bases left between them. The CDR3 is 14 residues long. Germline-derived CDR1 and CDR2 are MNHNS and SASEGT.